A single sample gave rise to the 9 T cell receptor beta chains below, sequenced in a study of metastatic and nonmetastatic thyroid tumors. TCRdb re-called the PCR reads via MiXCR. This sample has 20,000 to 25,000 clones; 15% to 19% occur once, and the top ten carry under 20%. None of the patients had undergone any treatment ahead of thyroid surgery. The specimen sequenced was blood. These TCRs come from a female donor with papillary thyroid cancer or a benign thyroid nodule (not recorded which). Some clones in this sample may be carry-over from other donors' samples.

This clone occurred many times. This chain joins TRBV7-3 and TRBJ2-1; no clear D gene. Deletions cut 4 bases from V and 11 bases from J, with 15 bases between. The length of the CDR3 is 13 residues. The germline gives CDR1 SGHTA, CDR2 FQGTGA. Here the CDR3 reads CASSSFPTQKQFF. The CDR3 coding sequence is TGTGCCAGCAGCTCTTTCCCGACCCAGAAGCAGTTCTTC.

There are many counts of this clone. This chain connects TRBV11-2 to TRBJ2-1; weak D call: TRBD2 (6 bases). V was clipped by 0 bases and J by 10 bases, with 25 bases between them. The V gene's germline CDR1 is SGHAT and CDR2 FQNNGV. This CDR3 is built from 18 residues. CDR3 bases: TGTGCCAGCAGCTTAGAAGCCCGGGCGGGACCCCCCTTGATAGAGCAGTTCTTC. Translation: CASSLEARAGPPLIEQFF.

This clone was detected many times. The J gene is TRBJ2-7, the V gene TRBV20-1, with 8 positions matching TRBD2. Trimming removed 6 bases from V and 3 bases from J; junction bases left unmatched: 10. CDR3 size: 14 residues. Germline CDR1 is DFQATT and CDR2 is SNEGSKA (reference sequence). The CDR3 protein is CSAETSAVGYEQYF. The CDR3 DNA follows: TGCAGTGCAGAGACTAGCGCCGTTGGCTACGAGCAGTACTTC.

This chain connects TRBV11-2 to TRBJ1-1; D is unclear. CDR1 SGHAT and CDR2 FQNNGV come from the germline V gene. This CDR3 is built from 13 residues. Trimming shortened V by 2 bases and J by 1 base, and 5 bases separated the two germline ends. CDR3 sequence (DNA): TGTGCCAGCAGCTTATCGGGGAACACTGAAGCTTTCTTT. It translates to CASSLSGNTEAFF. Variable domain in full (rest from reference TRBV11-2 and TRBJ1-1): EAGVAQSPRYKIIEKRQSVAFWCNPISGHATLYWYQQILGQGPKLLIQFQNNGVVDDSQLPKDRFSAERLKGVDSTLKIQPAKLEDSAVYLCASSLSGNTEAFFGQGTRLTVV.

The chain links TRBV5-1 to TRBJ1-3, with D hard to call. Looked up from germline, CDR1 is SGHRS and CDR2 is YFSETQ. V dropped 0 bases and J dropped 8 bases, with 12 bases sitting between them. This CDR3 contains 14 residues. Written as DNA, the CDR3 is TGCGCCAGCAGCTTGGAGACGGGTGGGGACACCATATATTTT. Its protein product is CASSLETGGDTIYF.

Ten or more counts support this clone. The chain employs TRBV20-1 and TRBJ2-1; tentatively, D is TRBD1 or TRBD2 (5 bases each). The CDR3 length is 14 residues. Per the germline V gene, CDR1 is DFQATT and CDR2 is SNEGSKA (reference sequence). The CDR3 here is CSVGRAGNYNEQFF. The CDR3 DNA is TGCAGCGTCGGGCGGGCAGGGAACTACAATGAGCAGTTCTTC.

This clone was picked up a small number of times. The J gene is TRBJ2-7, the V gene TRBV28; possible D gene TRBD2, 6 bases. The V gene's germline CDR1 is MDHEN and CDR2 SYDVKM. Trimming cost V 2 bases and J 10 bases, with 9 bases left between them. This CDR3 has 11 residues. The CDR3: CASSLGGRQYF. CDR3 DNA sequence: TGTGCCAGCAGTTTAGGGGGGAGACAGTACTTC.

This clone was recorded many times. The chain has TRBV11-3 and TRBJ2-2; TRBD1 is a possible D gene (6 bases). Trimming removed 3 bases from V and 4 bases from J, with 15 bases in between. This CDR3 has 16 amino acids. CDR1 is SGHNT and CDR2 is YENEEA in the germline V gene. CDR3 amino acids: CASSLRGSVGTGELFF. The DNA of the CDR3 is TGTGCCAGCAGCTTGAGGGGGTCGGTAGGCACCGGGGAGCTGTTTTTT.

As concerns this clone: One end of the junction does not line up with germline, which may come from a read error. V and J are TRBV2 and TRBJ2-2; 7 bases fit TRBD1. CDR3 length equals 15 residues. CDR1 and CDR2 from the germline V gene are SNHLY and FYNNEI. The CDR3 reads CASKLTGKNAGELFF. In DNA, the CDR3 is TGTGCCAGCAAACTGACAGGGAAGAACGCCGGGGAGCTGTTTTTT. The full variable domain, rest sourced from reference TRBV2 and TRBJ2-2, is EPEVTQTPSHQVTQMGQEVILRCVPISNHLYFYWYRQILGQKVEFLVSFYNNEISEKSEIFDDQFSVERPDGSNFTLKIRSTKLEDSAMYFCASKLTGKNAGELFFGEGSRLTVL.